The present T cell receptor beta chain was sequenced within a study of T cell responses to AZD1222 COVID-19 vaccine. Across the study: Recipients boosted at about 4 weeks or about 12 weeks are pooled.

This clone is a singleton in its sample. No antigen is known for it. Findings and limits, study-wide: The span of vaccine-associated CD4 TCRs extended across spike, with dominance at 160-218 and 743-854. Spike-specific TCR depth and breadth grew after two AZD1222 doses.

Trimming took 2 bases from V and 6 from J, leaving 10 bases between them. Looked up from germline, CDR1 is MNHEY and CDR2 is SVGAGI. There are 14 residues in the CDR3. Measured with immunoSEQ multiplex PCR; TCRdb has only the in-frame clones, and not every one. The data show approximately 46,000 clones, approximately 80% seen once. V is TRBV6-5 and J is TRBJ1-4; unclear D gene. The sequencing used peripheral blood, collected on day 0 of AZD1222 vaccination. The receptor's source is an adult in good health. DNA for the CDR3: TGTGCCAGCAGTTACGCAAACGGGGATGAAAAACTGTTTTTT. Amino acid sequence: CASSYANGDEKLFF.